Below, 23 T cell receptor beta chains from the same sample are listed, as sequenced in a study of T cell repertoires in cytomegalovirus infection. TCRdb used MiXCR to reprocess the reads, holding one entry per CDR3 protein. The table shows about 200,000 distinct CDR3 sequences, with roughly 9% occurring only once. Sample: PBMCs. The receptors here all came from a human donor in good health (CMV status not recorded). Some clones in this sample may be carry-over from other donors' samples.

V usage is TRBV20-1 and J usage is TRBJ1-6, with D maybe TRBD1 (5 bases). Germline loops: CDR1 DFQATT, CDR2 SNEGSKA (reference sequence). V was trimmed by 3 bases and J by 6 bases, leaving 6 bases between them. The CDR3 length is 12 residues. CDR3 bases: TGCAGTGCTAGCGGGGGTAATTCACCCCTCCACTTT. This translates into CSASGGNSPLHF.

This clonotype was counted many times. The rearrangement links TRBV7-2 to TRBJ2-7, with D perhaps TRBD1 or TRBD2 (5 bases each). Germline V gives CDR1 SGHTA, CDR2 FQGNSA. The CDR3 is made up of 16 amino acids. V shed 5 bases and J shed 2 bases, with 19 bases lying between them. The CDR3 loop is CASSPRMGEWTYEQYF. Written as DNA, the CDR3 is TGTGCCAGCAGCCCTAGGATGGGGGAATGGACCTACGAGCAGTACTTC.

This clonotype turned up a few times. V usage is TRBV5-5 and J usage is TRBJ1-1; D uncertain. Trimming took 0 bases from V and 0 from J, leaving 12 bases between them. Germline lookup yields CDR1 SGHKS and CDR2 YYEKEE (reference sequence). This CDR3 comprises 16 residues. In DNA form, the CDR3 reads TGTGCCAGCAGCTTGGGGGTGTTAGTCATGAACACTGAAGCTTTCTTT. It codes for CASSLGVLVMNTEAFF.

This clonotype was seen many times. CDR3 sequence: CASSRLSFYGYTF. The CDR3 region has the DNA TGTGCCAGCAGCCGACTTTCGTTCTATGGCTACACCTTC. The chain recombines TRBV12-3 or TRBV12-4 with TRBJ1-2; unclear D gene. Trimming took off 6 bases at V and 4 bases at J, with 12 bases between the two ends. The CDR3 sequence is 13 residues long.

CDR3 protein: CASSPRFLGQGTVSPLHF. CDR3 coding DNA: TGTGCCAGCAGCCCCCGGTTCTTAGGACAGGGGACCGTTTCACCCCTCCACTTT. V gene TRBV14 combines with J gene TRBJ1-6; the match to TRBD1 covers 9 bases. CDR1 and CDR2 from the germline V gene are SGHDN and FVKESK. The CDR3 spans 18 residues. Losses at the gene ends were 4 bases for V and 9 bases for J; bases not matched to a gene: 16.

This clonotype was counted at least ten times. This sequence joins TRBV7-2 and TRBJ1-1, with TRBD1 matching 7 bases. Trimming cost V 1 base and J 0 bases; bases outside gene matches: 5. The CDR3 runs 16 residues. Germline V gene data show CDR1 as SGHTA and CDR2 as FQGNSA. CDR3 DNA sequence: TGTGCCAGCAGCTTAGTCCCGGGACAGATGAACACTGAAGCTTTCTTT. It yields the protein CASSLVPGQMNTEAFF.

The chain carries TRBV2 and TRBJ1-1, with D hard to call. The V end lost 2 bases, the J end lost 6 bases, and 4 bases lay between the germline ends. The CDR3 totals 11 residues. Germline assignment: CDR1 SNHLY and CDR2 FYNNEI. The CDR3 DNA reads TGTGCCAGCAGTGAACTTGCTGAAGCTTTCTTT. Translated: CASSELAEAFF.

V and J are TRBV28 and TRBJ1-5; a possible D gene is TRBD1 (5 bases). The germline V gene has CDR1 MDHEN and CDR2 SYDVKM. The CDR3 is 15 residues long. The V gene lost 5 bases and the J gene lost 0 bases, with 11 bases spanning the gap. DNA of the CDR3: TGTGCCAGCAGTCATCGGACAAATAGCAATCAGCCCCAGCATTTT. It encodes CASSHRTNSNQPQHF. The full variable domain, in which reference TRBV28 and TRBJ1-5 provide the parts outside the CDR3, is DVKVTQSSRYLVKRTGEKVFLECVQDMDHENMFWYRQDPGLGLRLIYFSYDVKMKEKGDIPEGYSVSREKKERFSLILESASTNQTSMYLCASSHRTNSNQPQHFGDGTRLSIL.

Many counts were recorded for this clonotype. The chain has TRBV7-8 and TRBJ1-1; no definite D call. This CDR3 has 14 amino acids. Germline lookup yields CDR1 SGHVS and CDR2 FQNEAQ. The germline V and J ends were trimmed by 5 bases and 5 bases, with 15 bases remaining between them. Here the CDR3 reads CASSLNPGQTEAFF. As DNA, the CDR3 is TGTGCCAGCAGCCTAAACCCCGGTCAGACTGAAGCTTTCTTT.

This clonotype was seen a few times. The rearrangement links TRBV20-1 to TRBJ2-1; D not resolved. Germline CDR1 reads DFQATT; CDR2 reads SNEGSKA (reference sequence). The CDR3 totals 13 residues. Trimming took off 6 bases at V and 6 bases at J, with 15 bases between the two ends. The CDR3 loop is CSAFPSGGNEQFF. The CDR3 coding sequence is TGCAGTGCCTTCCCCTCTGGCGGCAATGAGCAGTTCTTC.

As for this clonotype: Since a much larger clone is just one base distant, this may be a read error. The gene calls are TRBV5-1 and TRBJ2-7; TRBD1 aligns across 10 bases. The germline V gene has CDR1 SGHRS and CDR2 YFSETQ. This CDR3 contains 16 residues. The CDR3 spells CASGKPGQGNSYVQYF. CDR3 DNA: TGCGCCAGCGGAAAACCGGGACAGGGGAACTCCTACGTGCAGTACTTC.

This clonotype was seen ten or more times. The chain combines TRBV6-6 with TRBJ2-5; D ambiguous. The CDR3 spans 12 residues. Looked up from germline, CDR1 is MNHNY and CDR2 is SVGAGI (reference sequence). The ends were cut back, 5 bases at V and 5 bases at J, with 9 bases in the middle. CDR3 coding DNA: TGTGCCAGCAGTGTTCTAGGGGAGACCCAGTACTTC. Its translation: CASSVLGETQYF.

This clonotype has at least ten counts. The chain recombines TRBV7-2 with TRBJ2-3; 11 nucleotides line up with TRBD1. Germline V lookup: CDR1 SGHTA, CDR2 FQGNSA. J lost 2 bases, V lost 2 bases, and 24 bases had no gene match. The CDR3 contains 23 residues. The CDR3: CASSLSSAAVGTGGFRNTDTQYF. In nucleotides, the CDR3 is TGTGCCAGCAGCTTAAGCTCCGCAGCCGTCGGGACAGGGGGGTTTCGGAACACAGATACGCAGTATTTT.

This clonotype was observed a few times. CDR3 bases: TGTGCCAGCAGTTTAATTGGCCTCAACACCTATGGCTACACCTTC. Residues: CASSLIGLNTYGYTF. The genes are TRBV28 and TRBJ1-2; no reliable D call. V was trimmed by 2 bases and J by 4 bases, leaving 14 bases between them. The CDR3 consists of 15 residues. Germline CDR1 and CDR2: MDHEN and SYDVKM.

This clonotype was counted many times. V is TRBV30 and J is TRBJ2-1, with TRBD2 matching over 7 bases. Germline lookup yields CDR1 GTSNPN and CDR2 SVGIG (reference sequence). The trim removed 1 base at V and 14 bases at J, leaving 11 bases unmatched. CDR3 length equals 13 residues. The CDR3 protein is CAWSGVAGYGEFF. The DNA for the CDR3 is TGTGCCTGGAGTGGAGTAGCGGGCTACGGGGAGTTCTTC.

This clonotype has a count of ten or more. The chain joins TRBV6-2 or TRBV6-3 to TRBJ2-1, with D uncertain. Trimming stripped 8 bases from V and 8 bases from J, with 16 bases between. Germline lookup yields CDR1 MNHEY and CDR2 SVGEGT. The CDR3 sequence is 13 residues long. The CDR3 reads CASQSADRDEQFF. The CDR3 DNA sequence: TGTGCCAGCCAATCGGCGGACCGGGATGAGCAGTTCTTC.

The chain links TRBV5-8 to TRBJ1-1; D is unclear. CDR1 is SGHTS and CDR2 is YDEGEE in the germline V gene. The CDR3 extends over 17 amino acids. V was shortened by 4 bases and J by 0 bases, with 19 bases between the two germline ends. The chain's CDR3 is CASSPGDPRFMNTEAFF. In DNA, the CDR3 is TGTGCCAGCAGCCCTGGTGACCCCAGATTCATGAACACTGAAGCTTTCTTT.

This clonotype has a count of ten or more. The chain couples TRBV7-9 to TRBJ1-5, with 8 bases identical to TRBD1. The CDR3 spans 16 residues. Germline-derived CDR1 and CDR2 are SEHNR and FQNEAQ (reference sequence). Germline trimming cut 1 base from V and 5 bases from J; bases unmatched to any gene: 7. The CDR3 here is CASSLGIGQGHQPQHF. In DNA form, the CDR3 reads TGTGCCAGCAGCTTAGGAATCGGACAGGGACATCAGCCCCAGCATTTT.

On this clonotype: The junction and the germline gene differ at one end; a read error may be behind it. This sequence joins TRBV23-1 and TRBJ2-1; perhaps D is TRBD1 or TRBD2 (5 bases each). TRBV23-1 falls under the ORF class, with uncertain function. The CDR3 is 17 residues long. The CDR3: CASSQSLGDSSCNEQFF. Here the CDR3 DNA reads TGCGCCAGCAGTCAATCACTGGGGGATAGCTCCTGCAATGAGCAGTTCTTC.

The sample holds many counts of this clonotype. This rearrangement joins TRBV19 to TRBJ2-7, with TRBD1 matching 7 bases. Trimming cost V 3 bases and J 5 bases; bases outside gene matches: 7. CDR3 length: 14 residues. Looked up from germline, CDR1 is LNHDA and CDR2 is SQIVND (reference sequence). CDR3 protein: CASSITGTVNEQYF. CDR3 bases: TGTGCCAGTAGTATTACGGGGACAGTAAACGAGCAGTACTTC.

This clonotype was seen many times. The chain recombines TRBV12-3 or TRBV12-4 with TRBJ1-5; D uncertain. V was clipped by 0 bases and J by 4 bases, with 7 bases between them. The CDR3 is 14 amino acids. The CDR3 DNA is TGTGCCAGCAGTTTAGCGCGGAGAAATCAGCCCCAGCATTTT. This codes for CASSLARRNQPQHF.

This clonotype was seen many times. J is TRBJ1-5 and V is TRBV7-2; D is possibly TRBD1 (5 bases). Germline V gene sequence: CDR1 SGHTA, CDR2 FQGNSA. The germline V and J ends were trimmed by 5 bases and 4 bases, with 9 bases remaining between them. This CDR3 comprises 13 residues. CDR3 nucleotides: TGTGCCAGCAGCCGGACACCTAATCAGCCCCAGCATTTT. Its translation is CASSRTPNQPQHF.

This clonotype was seen only a few times. The CDR3 nucleotides are TGTGCCAGCACCCGCGGGGACCGCGGCACTGAAGCTTTCTTT. Translated, it gives CASTRGDRGTEAFF. This chain joins TRBV28 and TRBJ1-1; TRBD1 is a possible D gene (5 bases). Germline V CDR1 and CDR2: MDHEN, SYDVKM. Trimming removed 7 bases from V and 4 bases from J, with 16 bases in between. The CDR3 totals 14 residues.